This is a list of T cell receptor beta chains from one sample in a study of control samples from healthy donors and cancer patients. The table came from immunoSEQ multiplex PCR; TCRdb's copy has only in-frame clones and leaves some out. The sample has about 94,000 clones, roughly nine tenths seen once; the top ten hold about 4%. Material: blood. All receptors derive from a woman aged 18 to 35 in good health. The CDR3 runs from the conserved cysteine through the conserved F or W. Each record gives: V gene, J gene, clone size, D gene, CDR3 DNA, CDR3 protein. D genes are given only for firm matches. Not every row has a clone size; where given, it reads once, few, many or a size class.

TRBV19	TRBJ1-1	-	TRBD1	TGTGCCAGTAGTCGTTATGGACAGGTGAACACTGAAGCTTTCTTT	CASSRYGQVNTEAFF
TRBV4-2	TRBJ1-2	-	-	TGTGCCAGCAGCCAAGAATCGGGAGCAACTAACTATGGCTACACCTTC	CASSQESGATNYGYTF
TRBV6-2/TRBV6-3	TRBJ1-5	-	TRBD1	TGTGCCAGCAGTTACGAGACAGGGTCGTGGCAGCCCCAGCATTTT	CASSYETGSWQPQHF
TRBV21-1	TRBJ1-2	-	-	TGTGCCAGCACCACCCTTAGGAGCGAGGAGGTTGGTGGCTACACCTTC	CASTTLRSEEVGGYTF
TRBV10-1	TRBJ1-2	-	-	TGCGCCACCATCACAGGACAAATTTTTAACTATGGCTACACCTTC	CATITGQIFNYGYTF
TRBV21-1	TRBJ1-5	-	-	TGTGCCAGCAGCAAGGGGAACCGGGACAGGGAACTGAATCAGCCCCAGCATTTT	CASSKGNRDRELNQPQHF
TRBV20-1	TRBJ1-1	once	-	TGCAGTGCTAGTGAGTACAGGAACACTGAAGCTTTCTTT	CSASEYRNTEAFF
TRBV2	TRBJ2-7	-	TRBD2	TGTGCCAGCAGTGATGGCCTAGCGGGGGCCCGAACAGACTACGAGCAGTACTTC	CASSDGLAGARTDYEQYF
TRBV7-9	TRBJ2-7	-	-	TGTGCCAGCAGCGCCCTAGACGGGACTGGAGGGGGGAACTTCTACGAGCAGTACTTC	CASSALDGTGGGNFYEQYF
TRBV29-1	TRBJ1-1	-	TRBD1	TGCAGCGTGAACCGGGACAGGGACACTGAAGCTTTCTTT	CSVNRDRDTEAFF
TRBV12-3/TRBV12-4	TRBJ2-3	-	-	TGTGCCAGCAGTTTCTCCGATACGCAGTATTTT	CASSFSDTQYF
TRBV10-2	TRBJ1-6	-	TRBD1	TGCGCCAGCAGTTCCGGGACAGGGGGCAAGGGATCACCCCTCCACTTT	CASSSGTGGKGSPLHF
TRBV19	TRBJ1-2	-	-	TGTGCCACCTATGGAGGGGTGGGCTACACCTTC	CATYGGVGYTF
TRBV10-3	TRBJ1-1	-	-	TGTGCCATCAGTGATATTAAAAAAACAGGGAACACTGAAGCTTTCTTT	CAISDIKKTGNTEAFF
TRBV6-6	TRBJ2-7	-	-	TGTGCCAGCAGCCCCCTATTGGCCCGTTCCTACGAGCAGTACTTC	CASSPLLARSYEQYF
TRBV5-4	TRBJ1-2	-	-	TGTGCCAGCAGCAAGCGGATAGACGGAAACTATGGCTACACCTTC	CASSKRIDGNYGYTF
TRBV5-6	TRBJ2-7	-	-	TGTGCCAGCAGCGTTGGGGACGGATACTACGAGCAGTACTTC	CASSVGDGYYEQYF
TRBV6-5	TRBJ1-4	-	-	TGTGCCAGCAGTCCCGCTTTGTTGGGGTTTCAACTGTTTTTT	CASSPALLGFQLFF
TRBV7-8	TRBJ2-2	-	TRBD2	TGTGCCAGCAGCTTAAACCCGGCTAGCGGGGGCCGGACGAACACCGGGGAGCTGTTTTTT	CASSLNPASGGRTNTGELFF
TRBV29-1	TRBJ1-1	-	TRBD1	TGCAGCGTTGAAGCCCCACGACAGGGAATCACTGAAGCTTTCTTT	CSVEAPRQGITEAFF
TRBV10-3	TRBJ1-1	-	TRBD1	TGTGCCATCAGTGAGTCAGGTATTTTTTCTATGGGACAGCAGGGCTTGGGTACTGAAGCTTTCTTT	CAISESGIFSMGQQGLGTEAFF
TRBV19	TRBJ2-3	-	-	TGTGCCAGTCGACCGTGGGTCGGGGACCGAGATACGCAGTATTTT	CASRPWVGDRDTQYF
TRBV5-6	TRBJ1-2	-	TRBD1	TGTGCCAGCAGCGGTGACAGGGGGCGATGGACCTACACCTTC	CASSGDRGRWTYTF
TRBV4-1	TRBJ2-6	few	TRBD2	TGCGCCAGCAGCCAAGTTCCCCTAGCGGCCAATTCTGGGGCCAACGTCCTGACTTTC	CASSQVPLAANSGANVLTF
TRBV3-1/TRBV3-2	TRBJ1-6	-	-	TGTGCCAGCAGCCCTGAGGGGGGCTCCTATAATTCACCCCTCCACTTT	CASSPEGGSYNSPLHF
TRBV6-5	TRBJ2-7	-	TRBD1	TGTGCCAGCAGAGTAGTCGGGACAGGTCGAGAGCAGTACTTC	CASRVVGTGREQYF
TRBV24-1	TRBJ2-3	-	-	TGTGCCACCAGTGATGGGGGGACAGATACGCAGTATTTT	CATSDGGTDTQYF
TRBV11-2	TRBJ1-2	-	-	TGTGCCAGCAGCTTAGACCACTATGGCTACACCTTC	CASSLDHYGYTF
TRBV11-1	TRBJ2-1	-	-	TGTGCCAGCAGCTTACAACGTGGGGCATACAATGAGCAGTTCTTC	CASSLQRGAYNEQFF
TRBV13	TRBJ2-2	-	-	TGTGCCAGCAGCTTTACACGGAACACCGGGGAGCTGTTTTTT	CASSFTRNTGELFF
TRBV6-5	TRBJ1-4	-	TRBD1	TGTGCCAGCAGTCCCCAGGGGGGGAATGAAAAACTGTTTTTT	CASSPQGGNEKLFF
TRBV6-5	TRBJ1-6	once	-	TGTGCCAGCAGTTACTCGACGGGGGGAGGAAGTCTACCCCTCCACTTT	CASSYSTGGGSLPLHF
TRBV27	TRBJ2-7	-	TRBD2	TGTGCCAGCAGTTCCGGGACTAGCGGATACGAGCAGTACTTC	CASSSGTSGYEQYF
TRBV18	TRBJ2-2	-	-	TGTGCCAGCTCACCACCGACCCCCACCGGGGGCCTGAACACCGGGGAGCTGTTTTTT	CASSPPTPTGGLNTGELFF
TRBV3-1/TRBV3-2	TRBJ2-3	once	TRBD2	TGTGCCAGCAGCCCACGGACTAGTAGCGGCCTTGTGGCGCAGTATTTT	CASSPRTSSGLVAQYF